Here is one T cell receptor beta chain with its context. Its cognate antigen is unknown. Libraries were prepared by immunoSEQ multiplex PCR; TCRdb keeps only in-frame clonotypes and omits some of them. The sample consists of 75,000 to 100,000 clones, around nine tenths of them appearing once. The source of the sample is a study of T cell responses to AZD1222 COVID-19 vaccine. V lost 5 bases and J 4 bases, leaving 17 bases between the germline ends. This CDR3 spans 15 amino acids. Germline CDR1 reads LNHDA; CDR2 reads SQIVND (reference sequence). Study-wide points: Without day 14 samples, only post-peak T cell repertoires were studied.

Sequencing was performed on peripheral blood, taken on day 0 of AZD1222 vaccination. The sequence was collected from an adult in good health. The V call is TRBV19, the J call TRBJ1-2; D is unresolved. CDR3 bases: TGTGCCAGTAGTCCATCGTGGAAAAGTAGCTATGGCTACACCTTC. Translation: CASSPSWKSSYGYTF.